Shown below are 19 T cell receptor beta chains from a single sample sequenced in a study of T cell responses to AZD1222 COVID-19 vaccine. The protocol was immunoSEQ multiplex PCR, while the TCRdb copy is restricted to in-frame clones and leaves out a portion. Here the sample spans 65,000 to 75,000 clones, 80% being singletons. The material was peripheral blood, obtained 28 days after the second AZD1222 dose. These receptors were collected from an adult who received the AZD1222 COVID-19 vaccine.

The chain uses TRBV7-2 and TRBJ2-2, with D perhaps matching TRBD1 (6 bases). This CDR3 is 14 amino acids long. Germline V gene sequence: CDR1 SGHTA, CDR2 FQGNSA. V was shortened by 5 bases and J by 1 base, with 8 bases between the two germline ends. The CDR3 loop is CASSTGQNTGELFF. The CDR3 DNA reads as TGTGCCAGCAGCACGGGACAGAACACCGGGGAGCTGTTTTTT.

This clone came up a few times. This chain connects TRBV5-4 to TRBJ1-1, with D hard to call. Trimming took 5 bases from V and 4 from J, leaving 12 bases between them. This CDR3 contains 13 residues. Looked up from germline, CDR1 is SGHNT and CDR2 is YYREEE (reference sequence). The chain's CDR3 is CASRFGPTTEAFF. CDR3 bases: TGTGCCAGCAGGTTTGGACCCACCACTGAAGCTTTCTTT.

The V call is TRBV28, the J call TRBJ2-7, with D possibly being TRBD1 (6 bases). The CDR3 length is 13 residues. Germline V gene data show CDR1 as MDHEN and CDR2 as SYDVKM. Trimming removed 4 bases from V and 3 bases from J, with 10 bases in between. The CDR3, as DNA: TGTGCCAGCAGTTCTCTGGACAGCTACGAGCAGTACTTC. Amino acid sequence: CASSSLDSYEQYF.

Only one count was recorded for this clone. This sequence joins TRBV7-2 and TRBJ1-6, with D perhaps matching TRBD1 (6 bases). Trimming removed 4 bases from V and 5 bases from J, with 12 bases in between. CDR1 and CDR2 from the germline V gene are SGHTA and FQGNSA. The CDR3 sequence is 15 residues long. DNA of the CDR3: TGTGCCAGCAGCTCCAGGGGAATAGATAATTCACCCCTCCACTTT. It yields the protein CASSSRGIDNSPLHF.

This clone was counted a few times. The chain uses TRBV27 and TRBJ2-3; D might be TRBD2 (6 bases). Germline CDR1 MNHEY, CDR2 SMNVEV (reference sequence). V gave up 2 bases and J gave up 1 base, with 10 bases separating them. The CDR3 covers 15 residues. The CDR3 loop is CASSLGGWGTDTQYF. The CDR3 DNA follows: TGTGCCAGCAGTTTAGGGGGGTGGGGCACAGATACGCAGTATTTT.

Here the CDR3 reads CATKQAGSAYEQYF. In nucleotides, the CDR3 is TGTGCCACCAAACAAGCGGGATCTGCCTACGAGCAGTACTTC. The chain is built from TRBV6-5 and TRBJ2-7; 7 bases agree with TRBD2. Trimming at V came to 10 bases and at J to 2 bases, leaving 11 bases not matched to a gene. The CDR3 extends over 14 amino acids. Germline assignment: CDR1 MNHEY and CDR2 SVGAGI.

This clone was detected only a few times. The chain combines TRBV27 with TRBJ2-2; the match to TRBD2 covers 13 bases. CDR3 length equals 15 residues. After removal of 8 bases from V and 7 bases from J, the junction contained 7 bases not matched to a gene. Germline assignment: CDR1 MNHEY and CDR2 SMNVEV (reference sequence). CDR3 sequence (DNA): TGTGCCAGCGGACTAGCGGGGGCCCTCGGCGGGGAGCTGTTTTTT. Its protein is CASGLAGALGGELFF.

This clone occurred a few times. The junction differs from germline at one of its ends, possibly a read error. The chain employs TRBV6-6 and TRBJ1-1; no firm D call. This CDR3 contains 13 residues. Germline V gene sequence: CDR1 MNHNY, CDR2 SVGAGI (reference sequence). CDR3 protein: CASSYSQTTKAFF. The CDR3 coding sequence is TGTGCCAGCAGTTACTCCCAGACCACTAAAGCTTTCTTT.

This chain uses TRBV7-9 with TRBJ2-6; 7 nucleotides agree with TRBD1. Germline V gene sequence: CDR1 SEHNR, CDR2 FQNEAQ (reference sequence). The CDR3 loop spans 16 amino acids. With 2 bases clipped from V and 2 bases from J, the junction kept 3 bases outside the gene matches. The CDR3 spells CASSLRDRAGANVLTF. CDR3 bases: TGTGCCAGCAGCTTACGAGACAGGGCTGGGGCCAACGTCCTGACTTTC.

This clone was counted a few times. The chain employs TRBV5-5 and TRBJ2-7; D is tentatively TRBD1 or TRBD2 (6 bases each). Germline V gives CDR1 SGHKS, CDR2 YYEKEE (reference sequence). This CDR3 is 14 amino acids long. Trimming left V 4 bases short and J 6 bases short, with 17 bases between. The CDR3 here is CASSAGGHVGEQYF. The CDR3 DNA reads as TGTGCCAGCAGCGCTGGGGGGCACGTGGGCGAGCAGTACTTC.

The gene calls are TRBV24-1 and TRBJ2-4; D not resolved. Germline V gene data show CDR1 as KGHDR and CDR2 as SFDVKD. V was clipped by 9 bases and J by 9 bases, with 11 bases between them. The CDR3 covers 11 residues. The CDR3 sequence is CATSRLGIQYF. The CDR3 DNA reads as TGTGCCACCTCGAGGTTGGGCATTCAGTACTTC.

CDR3 residues: CATSDRARGYGYTF. Here the CDR3 DNA reads TGTGCCACCAGTGATAGGGCCAGGGGCTATGGCTACACCTTC. J is TRBJ1-2 and V is TRBV24-1, with D maybe TRBD1 (6 bases). V lost 3 bases to trimming and J lost 4 bases, with 11 bases between them. Germline V lookup: CDR1 KGHDR, CDR2 SFDVKD. This CDR3 contains 14 residues.

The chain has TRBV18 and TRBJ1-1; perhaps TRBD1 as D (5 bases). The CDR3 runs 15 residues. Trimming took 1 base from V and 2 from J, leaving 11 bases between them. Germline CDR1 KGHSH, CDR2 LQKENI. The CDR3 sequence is CASSPRSGLNTEAFF. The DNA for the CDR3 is TGTGCCAGCTCACCACGGTCAGGGTTAAACACTGAAGCTTTCTTT.

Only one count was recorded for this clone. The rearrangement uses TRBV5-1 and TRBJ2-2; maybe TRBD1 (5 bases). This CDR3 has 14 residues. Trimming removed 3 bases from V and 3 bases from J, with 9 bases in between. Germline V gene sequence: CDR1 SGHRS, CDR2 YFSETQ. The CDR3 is CASSSSGYTGELFF. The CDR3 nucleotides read TGCGCCAGCAGCTCATCAGGGTACACCGGGGAGCTGTTTTTT.

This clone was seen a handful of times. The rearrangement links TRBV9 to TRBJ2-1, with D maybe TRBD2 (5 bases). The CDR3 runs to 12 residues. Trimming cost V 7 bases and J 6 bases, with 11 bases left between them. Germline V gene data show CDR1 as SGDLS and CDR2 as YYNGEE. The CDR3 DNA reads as TGTGCCAGCGCGTTGGGGAGCAATGAGCAGTTCTTC. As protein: CASALGSNEQFF.

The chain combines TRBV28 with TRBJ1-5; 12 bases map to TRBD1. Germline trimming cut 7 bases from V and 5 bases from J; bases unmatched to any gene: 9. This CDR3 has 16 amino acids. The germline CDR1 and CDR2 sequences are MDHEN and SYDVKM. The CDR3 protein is CASKITGTGGYQPQHF. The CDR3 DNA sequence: TGTGCCAGCAAAATCACCGGGACAGGGGGCTATCAGCCCCAGCATTTT.

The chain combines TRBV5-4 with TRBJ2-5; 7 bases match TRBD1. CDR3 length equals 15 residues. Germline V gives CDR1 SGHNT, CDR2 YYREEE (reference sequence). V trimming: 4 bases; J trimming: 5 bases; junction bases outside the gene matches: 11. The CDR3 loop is CASSTRQGSLETQYF. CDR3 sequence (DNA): TGTGCCAGCAGCACGCGACAGGGAAGTTTGGAGACCCAGTACTTC. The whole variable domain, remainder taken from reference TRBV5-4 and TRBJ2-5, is ETGVTQSPTHLIKTRGQQVTLRCSSQSGHNTVSWYQQALGQGPQFIFQYYREEENGRGNFPPRFSGLQFPNYSSELNVNALELDDSALYLCASSTRQGSLETQYFGPGTRLLVL.

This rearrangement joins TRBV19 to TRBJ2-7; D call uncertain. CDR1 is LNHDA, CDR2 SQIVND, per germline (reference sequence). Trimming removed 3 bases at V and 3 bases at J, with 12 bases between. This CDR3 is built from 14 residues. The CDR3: CASSIGLTSYEQYF. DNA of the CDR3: TGTGCCAGTAGTATTGGGCTAACCAGCTACGAGCAGTACTTC.

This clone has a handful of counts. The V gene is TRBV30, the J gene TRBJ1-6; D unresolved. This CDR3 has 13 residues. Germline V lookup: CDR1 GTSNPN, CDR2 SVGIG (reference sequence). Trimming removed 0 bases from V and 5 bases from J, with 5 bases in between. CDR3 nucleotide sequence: TGTGCCTGGAGTGTAGATGATAATTCACCCCTCCACTTT. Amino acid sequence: CAWSVDDNSPLHF.